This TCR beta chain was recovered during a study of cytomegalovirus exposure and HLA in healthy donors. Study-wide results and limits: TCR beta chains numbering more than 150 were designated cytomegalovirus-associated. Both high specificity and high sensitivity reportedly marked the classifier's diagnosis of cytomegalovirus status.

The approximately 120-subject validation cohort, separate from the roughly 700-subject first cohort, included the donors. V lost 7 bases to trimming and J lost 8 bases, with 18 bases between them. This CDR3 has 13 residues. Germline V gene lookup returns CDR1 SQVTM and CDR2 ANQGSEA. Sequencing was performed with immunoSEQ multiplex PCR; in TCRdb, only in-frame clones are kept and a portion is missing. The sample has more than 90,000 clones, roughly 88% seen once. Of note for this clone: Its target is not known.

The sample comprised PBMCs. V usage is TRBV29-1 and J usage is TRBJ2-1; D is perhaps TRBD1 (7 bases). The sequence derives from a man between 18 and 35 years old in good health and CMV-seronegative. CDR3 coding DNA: TGCAGCGCCGAAACCCAGGGGGAGGATGAGCAGTTCTTC. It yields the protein CSAETQGEDEQFF.